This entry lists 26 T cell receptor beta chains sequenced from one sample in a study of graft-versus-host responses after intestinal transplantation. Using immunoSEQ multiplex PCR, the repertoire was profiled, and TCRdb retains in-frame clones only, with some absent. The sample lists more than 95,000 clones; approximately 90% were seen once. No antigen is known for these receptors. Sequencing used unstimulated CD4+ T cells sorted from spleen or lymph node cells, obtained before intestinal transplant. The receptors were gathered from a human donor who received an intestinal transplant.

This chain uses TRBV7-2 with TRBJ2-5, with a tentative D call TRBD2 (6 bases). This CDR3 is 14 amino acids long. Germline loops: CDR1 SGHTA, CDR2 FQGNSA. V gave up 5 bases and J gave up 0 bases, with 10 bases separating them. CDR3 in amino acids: CASSGGIYQETQYF. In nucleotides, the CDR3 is TGTGCCAGCAGCGGGGGGATATACCAAGAGACCCAGTACTTC.

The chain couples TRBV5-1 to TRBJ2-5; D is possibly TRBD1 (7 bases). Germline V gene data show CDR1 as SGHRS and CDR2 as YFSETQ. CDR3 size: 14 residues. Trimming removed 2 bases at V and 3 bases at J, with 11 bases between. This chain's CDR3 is CASSLSRGEETQYF. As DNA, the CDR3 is TGCGCCAGCAGCTTATCCAGGGGGGAAGAGACCCAGTACTTC.

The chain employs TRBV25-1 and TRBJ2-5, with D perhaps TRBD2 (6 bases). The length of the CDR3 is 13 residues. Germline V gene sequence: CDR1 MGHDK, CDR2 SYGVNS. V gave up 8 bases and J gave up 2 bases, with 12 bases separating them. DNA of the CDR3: TGTGCCAGCGGGGGACTTAGACAAGAGACCCAGTACTTC. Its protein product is CASGGLRQETQYF.

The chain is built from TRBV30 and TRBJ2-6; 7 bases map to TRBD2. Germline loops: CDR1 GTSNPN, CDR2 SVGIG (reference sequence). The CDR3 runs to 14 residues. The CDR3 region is CAGPVGGGANVLTF. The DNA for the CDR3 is TGTGCTGGACCGGTGGGAGGGGGGGCCAACGTCCTGACTTTC.

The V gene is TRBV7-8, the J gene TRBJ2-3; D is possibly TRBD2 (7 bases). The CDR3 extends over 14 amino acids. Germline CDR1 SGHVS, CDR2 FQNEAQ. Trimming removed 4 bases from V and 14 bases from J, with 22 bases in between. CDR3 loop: CASSSHFEGGRSYF. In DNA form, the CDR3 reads TGTGCCAGCAGCTCACACTTTGAGGGGGGGCGGTCGTATTTT. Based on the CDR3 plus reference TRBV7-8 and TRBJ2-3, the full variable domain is GAGVSQSPRYKVAKRGQDVALRCDPISGHVSLFWYQQALGQGPEFLTYFQNEAQLDKSGLPSDRFFAERPEGSVSTLKIQRTQQEDSAVYLCASSSHFEGGRSYFGPGTRLTVL.

In nucleotides, the CDR3 is TGTGCCAGCAGCTTTGCCGGGACTAGGTACTACGAGCAGTACTTC. Translation: CASSFAGTRYYEQYF. The J gene is TRBJ2-7, the V gene TRBV7-8, with 8 bases lining up with TRBD2. The CDR3 sequence is 15 residues long. Trimming cost V 3 bases and J 3 bases; bases outside gene matches: 7. Germline V gives CDR1 SGHVS, CDR2 FQNEAQ.

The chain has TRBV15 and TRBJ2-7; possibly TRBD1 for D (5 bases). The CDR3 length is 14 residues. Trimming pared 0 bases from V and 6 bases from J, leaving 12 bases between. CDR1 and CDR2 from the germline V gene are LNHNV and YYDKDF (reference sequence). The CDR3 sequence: CATSRDRAGIEQYF. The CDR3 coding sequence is TGTGCCACCAGCAGAGATAGGGCAGGGATCGAGCAGTACTTC.

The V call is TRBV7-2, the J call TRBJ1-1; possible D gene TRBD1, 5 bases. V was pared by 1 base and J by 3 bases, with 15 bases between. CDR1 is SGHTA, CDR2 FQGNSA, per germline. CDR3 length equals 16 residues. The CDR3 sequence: CASSLVFRVGDTEAFF. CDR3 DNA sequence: TGTGCCAGCAGCTTAGTTTTCCGGGTAGGGGACACTGAAGCTTTCTTT.

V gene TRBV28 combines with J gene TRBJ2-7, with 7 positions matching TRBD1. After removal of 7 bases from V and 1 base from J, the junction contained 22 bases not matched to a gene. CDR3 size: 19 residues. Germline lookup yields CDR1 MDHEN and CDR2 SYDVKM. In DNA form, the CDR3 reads TGTGCCAGCACCCCAAGCTCCGGGACAGCTATTAGGGATTCCTACGAGCAGTACTTC. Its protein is CASTPSSGTAIRDSYEQYF.

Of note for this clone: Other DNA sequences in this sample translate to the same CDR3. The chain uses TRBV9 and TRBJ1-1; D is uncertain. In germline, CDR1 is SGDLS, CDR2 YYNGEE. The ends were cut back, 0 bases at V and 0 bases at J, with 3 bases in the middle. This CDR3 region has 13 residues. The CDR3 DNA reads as TGTGCCAGCAGCGTAGCAGTGAACACTGAAGCTTTCTTT. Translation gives CASSVAVNTEAFF.

CDR3 loop: CASFGTGDYNEQFF. The CDR3 bases are TGTGCCAGCTTCGGGACAGGGGATTACAATGAGCAGTTCTTC. The rearrangement links TRBV6-1 to TRBJ2-1; TRBD1 matches 10 bases. The J segment lost 4 bases and the V segment lost 8 bases, leaving 5 bases of the junction unmatched. The CDR3 spans 14 residues. CDR1 is MNHNS and CDR2 is SASEGT in the germline V gene.

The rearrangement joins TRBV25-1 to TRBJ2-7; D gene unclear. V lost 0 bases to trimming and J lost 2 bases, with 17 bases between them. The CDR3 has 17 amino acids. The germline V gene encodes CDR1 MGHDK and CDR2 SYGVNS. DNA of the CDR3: TGTGCCAGCAGTGAATATCTCGCCTCCGAGGCGCCCTACGAGCAGTACTTC. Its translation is CASSEYLASEAPYEQYF.

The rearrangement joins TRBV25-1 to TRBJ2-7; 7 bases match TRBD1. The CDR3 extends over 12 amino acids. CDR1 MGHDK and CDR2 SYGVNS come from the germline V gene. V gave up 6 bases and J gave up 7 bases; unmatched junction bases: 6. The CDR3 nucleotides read TGTGCCAGCAGAACAGGGGTAGGAGAGCAGTACTTC. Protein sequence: CASRTGVGEQYF.

The CDR3 loop reads CASSFTYEQYF. In nucleotides, the CDR3 is TGTGCCAGCAGTTTCACCTACGAGCAGTACTTC. The chain joins TRBV2 to TRBJ2-7, with no clear D. Deletions cut 5 bases from V and 2 bases from J, with 4 bases between. Germline CDR1 is SNHLY and CDR2 is FYNNEI. The CDR3 has 11 residues.

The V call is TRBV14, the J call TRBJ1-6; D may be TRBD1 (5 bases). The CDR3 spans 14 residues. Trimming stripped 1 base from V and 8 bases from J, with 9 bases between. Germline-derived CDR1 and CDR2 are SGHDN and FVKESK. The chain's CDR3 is CASSQGEGHSPLHF. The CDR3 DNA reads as TGTGCCAGCAGCCAAGGGGAGGGGCATTCACCCCTCCACTTT. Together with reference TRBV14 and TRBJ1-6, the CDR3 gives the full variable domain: EAGVTQFPSHSVIEKGQTVTLRCDPISGHDNLYWYRRVMGKEIKFLLHFVKESKQDESGMPNNRFLAERTGGTYSTLKVQPAELEDSGVYFCASSQGEGHSPLHFGNGTRLTVT.

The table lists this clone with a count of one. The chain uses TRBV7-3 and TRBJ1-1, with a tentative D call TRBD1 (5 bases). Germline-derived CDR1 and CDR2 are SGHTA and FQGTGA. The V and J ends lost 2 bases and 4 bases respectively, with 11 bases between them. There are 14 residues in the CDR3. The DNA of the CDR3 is TGTGCCAGCAGCTTAGCAGGGCTTCCCACTGAAGCTTTCTTT. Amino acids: CASSLAGLPTEAFF. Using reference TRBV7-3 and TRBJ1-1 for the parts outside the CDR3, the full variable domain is GAGVSQTPSNKVTEKGKYVELRCDPISGHTALYWYRQSLGQGPEFLIYFQGTGAADDSGLPNDRFFAVRPEGSVSTLKIQRTERGDSAVYLCASSLAGLPTEAFFGQGTRLTVV.

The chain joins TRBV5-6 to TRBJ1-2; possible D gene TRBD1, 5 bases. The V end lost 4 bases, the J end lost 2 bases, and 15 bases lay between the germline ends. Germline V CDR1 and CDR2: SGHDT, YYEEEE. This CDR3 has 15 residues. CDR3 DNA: TGTGCCAGCAGCAAATCCGGGGGGAGAAACTATGGCTACACCTTC. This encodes CASSKSGGRNYGYTF.

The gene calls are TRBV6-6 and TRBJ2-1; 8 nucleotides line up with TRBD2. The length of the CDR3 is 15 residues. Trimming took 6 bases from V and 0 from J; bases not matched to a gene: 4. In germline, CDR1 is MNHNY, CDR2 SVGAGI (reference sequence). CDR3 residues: CASSPGGDSYNEQFF. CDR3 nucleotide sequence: TGTGCCAGCAGCCCCGGGGGGGACTCCTACAATGAGCAGTTCTTC.

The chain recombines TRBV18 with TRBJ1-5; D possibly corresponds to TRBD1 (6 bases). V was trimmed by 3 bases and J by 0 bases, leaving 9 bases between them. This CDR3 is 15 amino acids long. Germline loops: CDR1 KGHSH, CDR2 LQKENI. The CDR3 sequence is CASSPGQSSNQPQHF. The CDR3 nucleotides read TGTGCCAGCTCACCTGGACAGTCTAGCAATCAGCCCCAGCATTTT.

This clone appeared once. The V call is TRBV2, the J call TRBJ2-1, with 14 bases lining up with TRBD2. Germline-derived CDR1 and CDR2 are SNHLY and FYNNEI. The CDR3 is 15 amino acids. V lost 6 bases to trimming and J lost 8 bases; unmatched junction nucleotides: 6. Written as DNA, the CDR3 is TGTGCCAGCAGCCGAGGACTAGCGGGAGGTGATGAGCAGTTCTTC. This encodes CASSRGLAGGDEQFF.

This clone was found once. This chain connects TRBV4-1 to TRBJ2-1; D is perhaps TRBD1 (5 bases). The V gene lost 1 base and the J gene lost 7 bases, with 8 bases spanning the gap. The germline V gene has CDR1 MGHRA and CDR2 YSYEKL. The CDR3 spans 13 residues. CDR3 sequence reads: CASSQVTENEQFF. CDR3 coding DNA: TGCGCCAGCAGCCAAGTGACAGAAAATGAGCAGTTCTTC.

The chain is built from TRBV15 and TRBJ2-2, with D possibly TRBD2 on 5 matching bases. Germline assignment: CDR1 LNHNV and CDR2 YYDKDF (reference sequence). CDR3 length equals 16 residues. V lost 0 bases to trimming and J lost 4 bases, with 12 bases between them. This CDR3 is CATSRDLRGGTGELFF. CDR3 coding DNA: TGTGCCACCAGCAGAGATCTCCGGGGTGGCACCGGGGAGCTGTTTTTT.

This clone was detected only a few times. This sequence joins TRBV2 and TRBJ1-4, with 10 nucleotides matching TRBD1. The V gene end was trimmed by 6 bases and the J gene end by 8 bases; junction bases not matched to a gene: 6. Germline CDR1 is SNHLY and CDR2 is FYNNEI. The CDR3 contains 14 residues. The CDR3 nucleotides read TGTGCCAGCAGGGTGGACAGGGGGGAAGAAAAACTGTTTTTT. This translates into CASRVDRGEEKLFF.

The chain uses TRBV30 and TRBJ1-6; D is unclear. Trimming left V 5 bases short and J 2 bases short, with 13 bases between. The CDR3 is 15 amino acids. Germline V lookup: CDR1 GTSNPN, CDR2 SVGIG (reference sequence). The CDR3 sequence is CAWGPGNAYNSPLHF. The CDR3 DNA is TGTGCCTGGGGTCCGGGGAACGCCTATAATTCACCCCTCCACTTT.

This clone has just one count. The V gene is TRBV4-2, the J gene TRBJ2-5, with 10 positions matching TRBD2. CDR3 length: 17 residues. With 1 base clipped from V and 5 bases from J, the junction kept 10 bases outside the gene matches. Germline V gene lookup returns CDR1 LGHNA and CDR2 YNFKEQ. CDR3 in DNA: TGTGCCAGCAGCCAAGTTTCCAGCGGGGGGGCGTCGGAGACCCAGTACTTC. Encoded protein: CASSQVSSGGASETQYF.

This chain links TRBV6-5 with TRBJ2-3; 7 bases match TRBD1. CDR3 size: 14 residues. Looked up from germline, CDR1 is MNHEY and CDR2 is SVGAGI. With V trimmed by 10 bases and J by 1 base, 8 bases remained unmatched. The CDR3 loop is CATSDRTRTDTQYF. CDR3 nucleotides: TGTGCCACCTCGGACAGGACACGCACAGATACGCAGTATTTT.